The clone carrying this T cell receptor (beta chain) was seen just once. The assay was immunoSEQ multiplex PCR, and TCRdb's table has in-frame clones only and misses some. Among around 400,000 clones listed, 70% to 90% were seen once. The data belong to a study of blood T cell repertoires in COVID-19. Study summary: Collection of acute and convalescent COVID-19 samples took place in the United States, Italy and Spain.

The CDR3 length is 14 residues. CDR1 and CDR2 from the germline V gene are MNHEY and SVGAGI. V trimming: 6 bases; J trimming: 7 bases; junction bases outside the gene matches: 10. The sequencing sample was made of peripheral blood. This receptor was taken from an older woman with COVID-19, enrolled during active disease. J is TRBJ2-7 and V is TRBV6-5; TRBD1 aligns across 9 bases. CDR3 region: CASRPGTGFGEQYF. CDR3 DNA sequence: TGTGCCAGCAGACCCGGGACAGGGTTCGGAGAGCAGTACTTC.